This T cell receptor (beta chain) was recovered during a study of Ad26.COV2.S vaccination and SARS-CoV-2 variants. In the case of this clone: Antigen specificity is unknown.

With 0 bases clipped from V and 5 bases from J, the junction kept 8 bases outside the gene matches. This CDR3 comprises 18 residues. Sequencing used immunoSEQ multiplex PCR; TCRdb keeps in-frame clones, though not all of them. Altogether 400,000 to 450,000 clones are present, around 90% being singletons, with the ten largest covering 12%. Study outcomes and limitations: Vaccine recipients had higher spike-specific TCR breadth than placebo recipients.

As for treatment: roughly 20 received Ad26.COV2.S at low or high dose, single or two shots; roughly five received placebo; per-sample allocation not given. Sampling was done on day 63 after the first vaccine or placebo injection. The chain uses TRBV5-3 and TRBJ1-4; 12 nucleotides agree with TRBD1. TRBV5-3 is marked as an open reading frame, function uncertain. The source material was peripheral blood, sampled in a trial of Ad26.COV2.S vaccine versus placebo. This clonotype was sampled from a person aged 18-65 years who received the Ad26.COV2.S COVID-19 vaccine or a placebo. The CDR3 DNA sequence: TGTGCCAGAAGCTTGGTCCTGGGACAGGGGGCTAAGAATGAAAAACTGTTTTTT. This sequence encodes CARSLVLGQGAKNEKLFF.